This T cell receptor (beta chain) stems from a study of breast tumors, draining lymph nodes, adjacent tissues. Whole-study results and caveats: Compared with basal-like, luminal-like tumors shared significantly more repertoire with nontumor tissue. Data fit most tumor T cells coming from lymph node, expanding in tumor.

Samples came from axillary lymph nodes draining the breast cancer. CDR1 is SNHLY, CDR2 FYNNEI, per germline. This CDR3 contains 15 residues. Of note for this clonotype: The antigen remains undetermined. Sequence at one end of the junction differs from germline and may be a read error.

One entry per CDR3 protein results from TCRdb running MiXCR on the multiplex PCR reads. Among about 230,000 distinct CDR3 sequences listed, around 32% were seen once. The J gene is TRBJ1-5, the V gene TRBV2, with a tentative D call TRBD1 (5 bases). The sequence was collected from a female donor with breast cancer. Some clones in this sample may be carry-over from other donors' samples. Input material: axillary lymph node tissue. CDR3 sequence (DNA): TGTGCCAGCAGTGCTCAGGGACTTCACAATGAGCCCCAGCATTTT. Its translation is CASSAQGLHNEPQHF.